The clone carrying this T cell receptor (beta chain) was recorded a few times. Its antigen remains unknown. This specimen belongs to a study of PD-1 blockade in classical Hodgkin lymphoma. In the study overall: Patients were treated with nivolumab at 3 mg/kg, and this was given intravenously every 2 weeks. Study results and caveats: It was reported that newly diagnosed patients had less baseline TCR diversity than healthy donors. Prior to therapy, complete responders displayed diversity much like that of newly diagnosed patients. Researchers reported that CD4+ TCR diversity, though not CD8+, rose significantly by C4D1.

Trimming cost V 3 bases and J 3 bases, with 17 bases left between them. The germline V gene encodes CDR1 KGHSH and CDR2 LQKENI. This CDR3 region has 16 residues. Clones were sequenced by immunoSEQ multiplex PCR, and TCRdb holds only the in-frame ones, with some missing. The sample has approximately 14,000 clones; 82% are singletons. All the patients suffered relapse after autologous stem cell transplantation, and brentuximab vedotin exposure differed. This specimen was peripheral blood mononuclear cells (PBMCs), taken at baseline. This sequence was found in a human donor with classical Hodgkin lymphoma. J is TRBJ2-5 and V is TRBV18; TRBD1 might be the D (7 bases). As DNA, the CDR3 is TGTGCCAGCTCACCTAGACAGGGACTGGGGAAAGAGACCCAGTACTTC. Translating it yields CASSPRQGLGKETQYF.